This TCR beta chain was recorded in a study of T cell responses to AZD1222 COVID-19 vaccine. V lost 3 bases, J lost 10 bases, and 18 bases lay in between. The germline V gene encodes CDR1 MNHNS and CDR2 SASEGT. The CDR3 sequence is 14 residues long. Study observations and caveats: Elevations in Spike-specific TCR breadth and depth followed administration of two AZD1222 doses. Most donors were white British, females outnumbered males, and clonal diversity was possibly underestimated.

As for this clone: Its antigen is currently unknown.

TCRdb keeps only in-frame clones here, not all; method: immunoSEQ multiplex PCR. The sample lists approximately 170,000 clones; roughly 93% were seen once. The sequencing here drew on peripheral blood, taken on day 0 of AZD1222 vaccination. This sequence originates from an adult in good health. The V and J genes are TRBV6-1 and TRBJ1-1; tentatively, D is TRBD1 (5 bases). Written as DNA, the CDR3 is TGTGCCAGCAGTGACCTGGGGCCAAGGCTGGGAGCTTTCTTT. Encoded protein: CASSDLGPRLGAFF.